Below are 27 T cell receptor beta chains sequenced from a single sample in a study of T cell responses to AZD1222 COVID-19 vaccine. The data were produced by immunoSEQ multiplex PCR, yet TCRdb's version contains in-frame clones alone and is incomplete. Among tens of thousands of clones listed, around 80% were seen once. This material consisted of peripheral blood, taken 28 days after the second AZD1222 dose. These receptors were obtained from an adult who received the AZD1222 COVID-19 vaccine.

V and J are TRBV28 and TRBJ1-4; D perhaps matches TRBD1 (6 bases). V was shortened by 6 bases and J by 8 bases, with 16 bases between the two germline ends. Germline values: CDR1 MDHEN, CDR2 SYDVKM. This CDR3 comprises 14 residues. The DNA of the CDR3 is TGTGCCAGCAGAACTACAGGGAGAGGGGAAAAACTGTTTTTT. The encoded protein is CASRTTGRGEKLFF.

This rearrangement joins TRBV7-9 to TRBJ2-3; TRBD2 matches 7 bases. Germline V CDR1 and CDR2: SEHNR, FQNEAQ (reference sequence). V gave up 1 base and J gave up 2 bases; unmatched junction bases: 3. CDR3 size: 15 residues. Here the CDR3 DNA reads TGTGCCAGCAGCTTAGAGCGGGACTTCACAGATACGCAGTATTTT. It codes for CASSLERDFTDTQYF.

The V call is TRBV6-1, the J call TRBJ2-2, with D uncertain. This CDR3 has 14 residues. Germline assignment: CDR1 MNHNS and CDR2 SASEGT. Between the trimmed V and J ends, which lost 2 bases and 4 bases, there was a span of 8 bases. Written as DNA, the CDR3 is TGTGCCAGCAGTGAACCAGTCCTCACCGGGGAGCTGTTTTTT. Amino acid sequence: CASSEPVLTGELFF.

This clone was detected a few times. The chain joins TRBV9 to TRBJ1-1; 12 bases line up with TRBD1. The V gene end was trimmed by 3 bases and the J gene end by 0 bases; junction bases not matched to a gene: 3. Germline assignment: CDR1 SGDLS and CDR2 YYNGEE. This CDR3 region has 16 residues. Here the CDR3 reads CASSGGQGALNTEAFF. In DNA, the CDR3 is TGTGCCAGCAGCGGGGGACAGGGGGCCTTGAACACTGAAGCTTTCTTT.

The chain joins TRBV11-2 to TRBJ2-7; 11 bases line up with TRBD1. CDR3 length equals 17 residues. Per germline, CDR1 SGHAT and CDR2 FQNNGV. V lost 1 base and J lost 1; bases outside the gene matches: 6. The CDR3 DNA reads TGTGCCAGCAGCTTAGGGACAGGGGGCGAAGAATCCTACGAGCAGTACTTC. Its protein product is CASSLGTGGEESYEQYF. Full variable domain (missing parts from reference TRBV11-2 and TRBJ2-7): EAGVAQSPRYKIIEKRQSVAFWCNPISGHATLYWYQQILGQGPKLLIQFQNNGVVDDSQLPKDRFSAERLKGVDSTLKIQPAKLEDSAVYLCASSLGTGGEESYEQYFGPGTRLTVT.

The CDR3 sequence is CASSIGAGGAYNEQFF. CDR3 nucleotides: TGTGCCAGTAGTATAGGCGCAGGGGGTGCCTACAATGAGCAGTTCTTC. J is TRBJ2-1 and V is TRBV19; 7 nucleotides align to TRBD1. The germline V gene has CDR1 LNHDA and CDR2 SQIVND (reference sequence). This CDR3 has 16 residues. The V gene end was trimmed by 1 base and the J gene end by 2 bases; junction bases not matched to a gene: 5.

The CDR3 DNA follows: TGCGCCAGCAGCCAAGATCGGAGGGGCCAGCCCCAGCATTTT. It is translated as CASSQDRRGQPQHF. The chain joins TRBV4-1 to TRBJ1-5, with a possible D match to TRBD1 (5 bases). The CDR3 loop spans 14 amino acids. Germline assignment: CDR1 MGHRA and CDR2 YSYEKL. Trimming cost V 0 bases and J 7 bases, with 10 bases left between them.

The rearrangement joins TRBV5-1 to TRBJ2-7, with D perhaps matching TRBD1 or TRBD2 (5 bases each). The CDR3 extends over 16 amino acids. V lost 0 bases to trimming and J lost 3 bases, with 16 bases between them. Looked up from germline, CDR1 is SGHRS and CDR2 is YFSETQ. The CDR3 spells CASSLVVRGEGYEQYF. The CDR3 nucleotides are TGCGCCAGCAGCTTGGTGGTTCGAGGGGAAGGCTACGAGCAGTACTTC.

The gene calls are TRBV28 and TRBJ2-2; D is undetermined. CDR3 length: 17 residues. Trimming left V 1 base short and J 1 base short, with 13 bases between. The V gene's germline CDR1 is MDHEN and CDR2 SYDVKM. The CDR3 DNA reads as TGTGCCAGCAGTTTATTCGCGCAAGCCTTGAACACCGGGGAGCTGTTTTTT. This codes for CASSLFAQALNTGELFF.

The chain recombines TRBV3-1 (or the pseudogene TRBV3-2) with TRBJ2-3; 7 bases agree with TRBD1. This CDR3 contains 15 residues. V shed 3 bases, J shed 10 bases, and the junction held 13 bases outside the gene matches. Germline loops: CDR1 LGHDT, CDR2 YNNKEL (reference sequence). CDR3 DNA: TGTGCCAGCAGCCAGTGGGACAGAGCAGCGCGCGCGCAGTATTTT. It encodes CASSQWDRAARAQYF.

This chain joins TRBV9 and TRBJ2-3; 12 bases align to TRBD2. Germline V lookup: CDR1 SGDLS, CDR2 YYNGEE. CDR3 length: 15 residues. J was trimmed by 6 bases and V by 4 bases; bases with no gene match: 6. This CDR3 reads CASSPTSGGYDTQYF. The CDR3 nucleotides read TGTGCCAGCAGCCCTACTAGCGGGGGGTACGATACGCAGTATTTT.

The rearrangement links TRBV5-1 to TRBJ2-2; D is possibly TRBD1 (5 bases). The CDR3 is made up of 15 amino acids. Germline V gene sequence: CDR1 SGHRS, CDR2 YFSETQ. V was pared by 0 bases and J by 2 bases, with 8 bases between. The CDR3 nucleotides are TGCGCCAGCAGCTTGGGGGGCGTCAACACCGGGGAGCTGTTTTTT. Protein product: CASSLGGVNTGELFF.

DNA for the CDR3: TGTGCCAGCAGCCAACGGACTAGCGGAGCGCAGTATTTT. Protein product: CASSQRTSGAQYF. The chain uses TRBV3-1 (or the pseudogene TRBV3-2) and TRBJ2-3; 10 nucleotides agree with TRBD2. CDR1 is LGHDT and CDR2 is YNNKEL in the germline V gene (reference sequence). V trimming: 2 bases; J trimming: 10 bases; junction bases outside the gene matches: 3. The CDR3 has 13 residues.

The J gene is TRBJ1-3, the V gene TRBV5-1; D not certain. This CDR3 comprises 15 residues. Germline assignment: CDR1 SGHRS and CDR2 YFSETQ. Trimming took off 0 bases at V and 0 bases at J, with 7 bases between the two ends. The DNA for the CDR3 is TGCGCCAGCAGCTTGGAAGCGAGCTCTGGAAACACCATATATTTT. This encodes CASSLEASSGNTIYF.

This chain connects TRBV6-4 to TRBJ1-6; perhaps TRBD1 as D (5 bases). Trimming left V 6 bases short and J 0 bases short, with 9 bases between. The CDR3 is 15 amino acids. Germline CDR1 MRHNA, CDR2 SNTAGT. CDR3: CASREGSSYNSPLHF. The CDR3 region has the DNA TGTGCCAGCAGAGAGGGGAGCTCCTATAATTCACCCCTCCACTTT.

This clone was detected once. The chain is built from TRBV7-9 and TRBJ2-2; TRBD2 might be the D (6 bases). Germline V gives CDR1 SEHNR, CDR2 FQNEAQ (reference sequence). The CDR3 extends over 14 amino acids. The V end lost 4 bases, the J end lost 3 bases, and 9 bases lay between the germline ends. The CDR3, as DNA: TGTGCCAGCAGCTGGGGACTTTACACCGGGGAGCTGTTTTTT. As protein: CASSWGLYTGELFF.

DNA for the CDR3: TGTGCCAGCGGACTAGGACAAGAGACCCAGTACTTC. This gives the protein CASGLGQETQYF. The chain has TRBV12-3 or TRBV12-4 and TRBJ2-5; TRBD2 aligns across 7 bases. After removal of 8 bases from V and 2 bases from J, the junction contained 2 bases not matched to a gene. CDR3 size: 12 residues.

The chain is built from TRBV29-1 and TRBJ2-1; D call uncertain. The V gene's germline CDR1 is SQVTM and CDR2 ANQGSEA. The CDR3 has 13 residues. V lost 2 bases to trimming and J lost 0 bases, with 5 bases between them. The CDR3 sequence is CSVETYSYNEQFF. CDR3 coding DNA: TGCAGCGTTGAAACGTACTCCTACAATGAGCAGTTCTTC.

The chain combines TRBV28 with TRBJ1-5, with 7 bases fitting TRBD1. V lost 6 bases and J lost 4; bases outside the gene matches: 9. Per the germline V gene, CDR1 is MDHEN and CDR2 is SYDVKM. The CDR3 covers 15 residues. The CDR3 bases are TGTGCCAGCAGGGTAACGGGACAGTTTAATCAGCCCCAGCATTTT. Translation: CASRVTGQFNQPQHF.

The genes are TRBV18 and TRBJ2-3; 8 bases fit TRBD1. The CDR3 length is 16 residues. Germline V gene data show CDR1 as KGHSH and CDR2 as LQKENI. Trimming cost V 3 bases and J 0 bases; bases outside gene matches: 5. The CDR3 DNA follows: TGTGCCAGCTCACCCGGACAGGGCAGCAGCACAGATACGCAGTATTTT. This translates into CASSPGQGSSTDTQYF.

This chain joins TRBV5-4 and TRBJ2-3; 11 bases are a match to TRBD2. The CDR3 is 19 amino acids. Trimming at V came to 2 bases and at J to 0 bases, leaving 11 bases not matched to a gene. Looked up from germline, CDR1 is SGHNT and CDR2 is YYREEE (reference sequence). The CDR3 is CASSLPPGLAEPSTDTQYF. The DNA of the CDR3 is TGTGCCAGCAGCTTACCACCGGGACTAGCGGAACCTAGCACAGATACGCAGTATTTT. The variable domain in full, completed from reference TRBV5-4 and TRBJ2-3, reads ETGVTQSPTHLIKTRGQQVTLRCSSQSGHNTVSWYQQALGQGPQFIFQYYREEENGRGNFPPRFSGLQFPNYSSELNVNALELDDSALYLCASSLPPGLAEPSTDTQYFGPGTRLTVL.

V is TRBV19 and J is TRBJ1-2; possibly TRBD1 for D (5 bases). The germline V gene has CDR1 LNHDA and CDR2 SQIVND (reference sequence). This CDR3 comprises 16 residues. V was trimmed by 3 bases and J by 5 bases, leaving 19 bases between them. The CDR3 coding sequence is TGTGCCAGTAGTATCGTGCGGACACCCTATCCTTATGGCTACACCTTC. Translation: CASSIVRTPYPYGYTF.

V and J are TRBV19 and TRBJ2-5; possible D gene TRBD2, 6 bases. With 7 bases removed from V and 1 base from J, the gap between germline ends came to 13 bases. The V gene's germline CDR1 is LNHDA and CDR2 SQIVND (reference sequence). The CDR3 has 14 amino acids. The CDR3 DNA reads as TGTGCCAGTACCCCCCGGGGGTTCCAAGAGACCCAGTACTTC. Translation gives CASTPRGFQETQYF. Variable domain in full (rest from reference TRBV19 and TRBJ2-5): DGGITQSPKYLFRKEGQNVTLSCEQNLNHDAMYWYRQDPGQGLRLIYYSQIVNDFQKGDIAEGYSVSREKKESFPLTVTSAQKNPTAFYLCASTPRGFQETQYFGPGTRLLVL.

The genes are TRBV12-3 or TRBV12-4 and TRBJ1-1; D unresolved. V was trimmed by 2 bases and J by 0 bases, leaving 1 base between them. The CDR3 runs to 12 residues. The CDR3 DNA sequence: TGTGCCAGCAGTTTACTGAACACTGAAGCTTTCTTT. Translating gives CASSLLNTEAFF.

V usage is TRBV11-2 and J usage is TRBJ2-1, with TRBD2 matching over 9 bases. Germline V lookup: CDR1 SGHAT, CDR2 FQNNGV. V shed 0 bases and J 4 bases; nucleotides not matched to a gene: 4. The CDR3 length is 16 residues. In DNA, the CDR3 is TGTGCCAGCAGCTTAGATCTAGCGGGGATGTACAATGAGCAGTTCTTC. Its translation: CASSLDLAGMYNEQFF.

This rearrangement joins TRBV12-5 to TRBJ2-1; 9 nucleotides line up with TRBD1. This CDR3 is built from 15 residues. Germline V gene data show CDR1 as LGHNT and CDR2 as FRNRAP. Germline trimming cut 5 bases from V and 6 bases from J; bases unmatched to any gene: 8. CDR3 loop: CASGASGTGFNEQFF. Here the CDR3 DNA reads TGTGCTAGTGGTGCATCCGGGACAGGGTTCAATGAGCAGTTCTTC. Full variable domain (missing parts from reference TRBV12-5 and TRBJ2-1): DARVTQTPRHKVTEMGQEVTMRCQPILGHNTVFWYRQTMMQGLELLAYFRNRAPLDDSGMPKDRFSAEMPDATLATLKIQPSEPRDSAVYFCASGASGTGFNEQFFGPGTRLTVL.

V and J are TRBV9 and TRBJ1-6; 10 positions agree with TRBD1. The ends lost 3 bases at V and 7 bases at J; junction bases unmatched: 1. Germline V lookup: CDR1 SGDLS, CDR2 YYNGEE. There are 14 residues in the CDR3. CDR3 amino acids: CASSETGGNSPLHF. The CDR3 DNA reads TGTGCCAGCAGCGAGACAGGGGGCAATTCACCCCTCCACTTT.